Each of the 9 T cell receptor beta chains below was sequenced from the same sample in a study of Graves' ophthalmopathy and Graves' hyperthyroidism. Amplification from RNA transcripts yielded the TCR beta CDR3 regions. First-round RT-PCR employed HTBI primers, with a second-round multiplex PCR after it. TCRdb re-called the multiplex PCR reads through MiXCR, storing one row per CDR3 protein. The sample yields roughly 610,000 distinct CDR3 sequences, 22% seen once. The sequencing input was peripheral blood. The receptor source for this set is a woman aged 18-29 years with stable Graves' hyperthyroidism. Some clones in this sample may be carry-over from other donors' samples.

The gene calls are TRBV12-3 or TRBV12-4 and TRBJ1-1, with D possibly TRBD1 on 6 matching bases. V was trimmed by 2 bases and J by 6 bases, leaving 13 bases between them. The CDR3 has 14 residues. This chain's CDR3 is CASSLNLGGAEAFF. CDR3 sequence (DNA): TGTGCCAGCAGTTTAAATCTGGGGGGCGCTGAAGCTTTCTTT.

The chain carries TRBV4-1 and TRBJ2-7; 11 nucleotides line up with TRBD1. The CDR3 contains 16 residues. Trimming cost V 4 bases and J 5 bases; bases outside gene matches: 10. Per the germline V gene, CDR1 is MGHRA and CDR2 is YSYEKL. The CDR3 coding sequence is TGCGCCAGCAGCCGAGACCCCGGACAGGGGGCAAACGAGCAGTACTTC. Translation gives CASSRDPGQGANEQYF.

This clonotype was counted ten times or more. The CDR3 region has the DNA TGTGCCTGGAATTCGGGGTTCACCGGGGAGCTGTTTTTT. It encodes CAWNSGFTGELFF. The chain has TRBV30 and TRBJ2-2, with D perhaps TRBD2 (5 bases). Trimming removed 4 bases from V and 4 bases from J, with 10 bases in between. Looked up from germline, CDR1 is GTSNPN and CDR2 is SVGIG (reference sequence). This CDR3 region has 13 residues.

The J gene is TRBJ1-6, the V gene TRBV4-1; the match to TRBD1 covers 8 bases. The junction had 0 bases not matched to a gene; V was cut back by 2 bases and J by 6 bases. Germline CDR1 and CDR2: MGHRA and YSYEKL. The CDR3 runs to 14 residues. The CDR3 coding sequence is TGCGCCAGCAGCCAACAGGGGGCTAATTCACCCCTCCACTTT. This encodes CASSQQGANSPLHF.

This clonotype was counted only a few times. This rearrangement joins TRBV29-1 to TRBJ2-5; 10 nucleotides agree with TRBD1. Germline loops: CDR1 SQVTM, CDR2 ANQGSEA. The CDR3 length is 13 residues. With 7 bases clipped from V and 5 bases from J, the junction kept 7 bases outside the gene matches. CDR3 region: CSAGGGQGETQYF. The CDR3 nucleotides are TGCAGCGCCGGGGGGGGACAGGGGGAGACCCAGTACTTC.

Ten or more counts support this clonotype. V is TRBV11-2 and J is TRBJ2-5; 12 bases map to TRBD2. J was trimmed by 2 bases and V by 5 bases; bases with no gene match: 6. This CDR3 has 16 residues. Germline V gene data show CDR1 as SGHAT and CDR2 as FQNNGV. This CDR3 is CASSPRLAGAQETQYF. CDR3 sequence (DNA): TGTGCCAGCAGCCCAAGACTAGCGGGGGCGCAAGAGACCCAGTACTTC. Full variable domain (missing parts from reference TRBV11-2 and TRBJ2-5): EAGVAQSPRYKIIEKRQSVAFWCNPISGHATLYWYQQILGQGPKLLIQFQNNGVVDDSQLPKDRFSAERLKGVDSTLKIQPAKLEDSAVYLCASSPRLAGAQETQYFGPGTRLLVL.

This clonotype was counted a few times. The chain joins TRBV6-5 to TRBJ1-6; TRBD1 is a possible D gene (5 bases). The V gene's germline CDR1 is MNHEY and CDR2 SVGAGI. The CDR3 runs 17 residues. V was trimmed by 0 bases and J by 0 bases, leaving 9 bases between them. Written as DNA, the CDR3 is TGTGCCAGCAGTTACTCTCGGGGGGGCTCCTATAATTCACCCCTCCACTTT. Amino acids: CASSYSRGGSYNSPLHF.

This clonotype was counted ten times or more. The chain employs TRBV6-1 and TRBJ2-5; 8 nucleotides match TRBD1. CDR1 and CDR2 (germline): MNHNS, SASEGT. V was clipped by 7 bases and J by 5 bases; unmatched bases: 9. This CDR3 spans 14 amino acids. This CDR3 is CASILGQGGETQYF. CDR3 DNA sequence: TGTGCCAGCATCCTAGGACAGGGCGGGGAGACCCAGTACTTC.

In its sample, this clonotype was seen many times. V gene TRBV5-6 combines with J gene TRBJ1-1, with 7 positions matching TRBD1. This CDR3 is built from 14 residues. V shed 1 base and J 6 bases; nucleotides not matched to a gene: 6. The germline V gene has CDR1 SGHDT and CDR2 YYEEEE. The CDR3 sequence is CASSLNLRGPEAFF. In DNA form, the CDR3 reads TGTGCCAGCAGCTTGAATCTGAGGGGGCCTGAAGCTTTCTTT.